The text below deals with one T cell receptor (beta chain). Its antigen remains unidentified. The data derive from a study of cytomegalovirus exposure and HLA in healthy donors. Study observations and caveats: Generally TCR sequences proved uncommon, though certain public TCRs appeared in numerous donors. The study labeled around 160 TCR beta chains cytomegalovirus-associated. A classifier reportedly called cytomegalovirus status with high sensitivity and specificity.

The donors were part of the roughly 120-subject validation cohort, which stood apart from the approximately 700-subject first cohort. CDR3 length: 15 residues. The germline V gene encodes CDR1 MNHEY and CDR2 SVGAGI. V lost 10 bases and J 4 bases, leaving 23 bases between the germline ends. TCRdb's table, derived via immunoSEQ multiplex PCR, lists solely in-frame clones and lacks some. The sample contains about 360,000 clones, 86% of which appear only once. This receptor was obtained from a woman younger than 35 in good health and CMV-seronegative. The rearrangement links TRBV6-5 to TRBJ2-7, with a weak D call TRBD1 (7 bases). The sequencing sample was made of PBMCs. CDR3 sequence: CATKSTGGGSYEQYF. In nucleotides, the CDR3 is TGTGCCACCAAATCCACCGGAGGGGGCAGTTACGAGCAGTACTTC.